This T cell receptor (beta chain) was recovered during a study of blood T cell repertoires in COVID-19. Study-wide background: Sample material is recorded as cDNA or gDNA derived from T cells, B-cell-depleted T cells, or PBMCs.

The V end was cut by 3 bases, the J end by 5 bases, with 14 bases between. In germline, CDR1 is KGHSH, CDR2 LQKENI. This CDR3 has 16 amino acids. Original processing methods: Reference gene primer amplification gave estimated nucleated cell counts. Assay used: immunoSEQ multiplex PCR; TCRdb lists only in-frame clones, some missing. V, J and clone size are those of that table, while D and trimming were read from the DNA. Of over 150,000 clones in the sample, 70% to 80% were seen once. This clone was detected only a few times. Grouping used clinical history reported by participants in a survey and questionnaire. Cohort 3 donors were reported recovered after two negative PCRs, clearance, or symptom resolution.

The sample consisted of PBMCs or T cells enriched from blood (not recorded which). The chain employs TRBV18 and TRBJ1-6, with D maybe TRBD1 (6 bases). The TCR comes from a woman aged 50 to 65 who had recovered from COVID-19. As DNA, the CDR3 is TGTGCCAGCTCACCTCGGGGGGGCCCGGATAATTCACCCCTCCACTTT. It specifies CASSPRGGPDNSPLHF.